This T cell receptor beta chain is drawn from a study of early T cells in non-severe SARS-CoV-2 infection. Study-wide background: Sequencing of bulk RNA from unsorted whole blood was done, without chain pairing.

This clonotype was counted at least ten times. This CDR3 region has 15 residues. Germline lookup yields CDR1 SGHTA and CDR2 FQGTGA. Trimming removed 5 bases at V and 4 bases at J, with 15 bases between. TCRdb processed the 5' RACE reads anew with MiXCR; each CDR3 protein has one entry. The profile shows about 98,000 distinct CDR3 sequences, approximately 15% of them singletons. Sequencing was carried out using whole blood. This TCR came from an adult who was a healthcare worker with PCR-confirmed SARS-CoV-2 infection or an uninfected control (not recorded which). The chain couples TRBV7-3 to TRBJ1-3, with a weak D call TRBD1 (6 bases). CDR3 DNA: TGTGCCAGCAGCCCCCAAGGGGGAGCAGGAAACACCATATATTTT. Translated, it gives CASSPQGGAGNTIYF.